Below, one T cell receptor beta chain is given with its context. The record originates from a study of T cells in Graves' hyperthyroidism and ophthalmopathy. CDR1 and CDR2 (germline): ENHRY, SYGVKD. The CDR3 has 17 residues. V lost 11 bases, J lost 3 bases, and 17 bases stayed unmatched. Researchers took RNA transcripts and amplified the TCR beta CDR3 regions from them. TCR CDR3 underwent first-round RT-PCR with the HTBI primer set. TCRdb re-called the multiplex PCR reads with MiXCR, one entry per CDR3 protein. The data contain hundreds of thousands of distinct CDR3 sequences, about 15% of them singletons.

The rearrangement joins TRBV10-3 to TRBJ2-3; 10 bases match TRBD1. The sequencing sample was made of blood. The sequence was collected from a woman aged 55-69 years with Graves' ophthalmopathy. The CDR3 here is CASNPRPPGQGTDTQYF. The CDR3 nucleotides are TGTGCCTCCAATCCCCGGCCTCCGGGACAGGGGACAGATACGCAGTATTTT.